This TCR beta chain originates from a study of blood T cell repertoires in COVID-19. Using immunoSEQ multiplex PCR, the repertoire was profiled, and TCRdb retains in-frame clones only, with some absent. The data show approximately 280,000 clones, with around 89% seen just once and approximately 12% held by the top ten. This clone appeared once. The CDR3 loop spans 15 amino acids. Germline-derived CDR1 and CDR2 are MNHEY and SVGAGI. With 6 bases clipped from V and 4 bases from J, the junction kept 9 bases outside the gene matches. This receptor was taken from a woman in her sixties or seventies with acute or convalescent COVID-19. Sequences were obtained from peripheral blood. J is TRBJ2-1 and V is TRBV6-5; 7 bases are shared with TRBD2. CDR3 loop: CASRGGLGSYNEQFF. The CDR3 nucleotides read TGTGCCAGCAGAGGTGGACTAGGGTCATACAATGAGCAGTTCTTC.